This T cell receptor (beta chain) was obtained from a study of T cell responses to AZD1222 COVID-19 vaccine. The study, taken as a whole, reports: Breadth and depth of Spike-specific TCRs rose after two AZD1222 doses.

The method was immunoSEQ multiplex PCR; TCRdb's version includes in-frame clones alone and lacks a portion of them. The table shows 72,000 or so clones, with more than 90% occurring only once. This clone has only one observation. Its target is unknown. Trimming removed 7 bases at V and 1 base at J, with 9 bases between. CDR3 size: 13 residues. The chain uses TRBV12-3 or TRBV12-4 and TRBJ2-3; D is undetermined. The sequence came from an adult in good health. The sample in question was peripheral blood, obtained on day 0 of AZD1222 vaccination. CDR3 protein: CASTLRRTDTQYF. CDR3 nucleotide sequence: TGTGCCAGCACCCTCCGGCGCACAGATACGCAGTATTTT.